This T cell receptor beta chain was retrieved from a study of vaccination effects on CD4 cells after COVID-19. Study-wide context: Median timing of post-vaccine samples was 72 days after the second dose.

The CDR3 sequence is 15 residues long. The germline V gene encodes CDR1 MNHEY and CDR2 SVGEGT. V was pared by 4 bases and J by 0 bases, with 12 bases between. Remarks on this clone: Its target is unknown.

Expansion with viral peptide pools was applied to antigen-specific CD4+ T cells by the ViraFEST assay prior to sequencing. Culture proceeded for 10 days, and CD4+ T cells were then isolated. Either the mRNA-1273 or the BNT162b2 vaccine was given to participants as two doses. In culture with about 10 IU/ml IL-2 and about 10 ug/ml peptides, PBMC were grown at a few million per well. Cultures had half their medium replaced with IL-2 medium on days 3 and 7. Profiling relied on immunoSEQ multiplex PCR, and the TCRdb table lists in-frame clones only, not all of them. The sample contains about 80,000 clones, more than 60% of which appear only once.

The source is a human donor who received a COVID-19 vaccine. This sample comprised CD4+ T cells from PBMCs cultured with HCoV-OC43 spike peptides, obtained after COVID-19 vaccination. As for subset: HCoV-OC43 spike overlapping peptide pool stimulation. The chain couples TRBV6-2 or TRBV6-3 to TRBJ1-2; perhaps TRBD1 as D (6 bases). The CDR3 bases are TGTGCCAGCAGTTCCCCGGGGGCAGCTAACTATGGCTACACCTTC. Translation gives CASSSPGAANYGYTF.